The clone carrying this T cell receptor beta chain has at least ten counts. A single-stranded UMI oligo with SP2 sequence was ligated to cDNA 3' ends. The first PCR ran around 4 cycles with an equimolar RC1.1 and RC1.2 beta primer mix. Separate processing of TCR alpha and beta chains began at the second PCR. TCRdb re-called the UMI-ligation and nested PCR reads with MiXCR, one entry per CDR3 protein. The repertoire holds tens of thousands of distinct CDR3 sequences, with approximately 10% as singletons. The data stem from a study of quantifying T cell responses using KT2 cells. Across the study: Reverse transcription used primers in the TCR alpha and beta constant regions. The second PCR ran as a qPCR until a predetermined fluorescence threshold was reached.

This CDR3 region has 14 residues. J was trimmed by 0 bases and V by 3 bases; bases with no gene match: 4. The germline V gene has CDR1 DFQATT and CDR2 SNEGSKA (reference sequence). Fixed numbers of PBMC received varying amounts of KT2 cells. Specimen: PBMCs spiked with cells of the T cell clone KT2. This receptor was identified in a human donor. The gene calls are TRBV20-1 and TRBJ1-1; 7 positions match TRBD1. The DNA for the CDR3 is TGCAGTGCTAGCAGGGACAGCGTGAACACTGAAGCTTTCTTT. Amino acid sequence: CSASRDSVNTEAFF.